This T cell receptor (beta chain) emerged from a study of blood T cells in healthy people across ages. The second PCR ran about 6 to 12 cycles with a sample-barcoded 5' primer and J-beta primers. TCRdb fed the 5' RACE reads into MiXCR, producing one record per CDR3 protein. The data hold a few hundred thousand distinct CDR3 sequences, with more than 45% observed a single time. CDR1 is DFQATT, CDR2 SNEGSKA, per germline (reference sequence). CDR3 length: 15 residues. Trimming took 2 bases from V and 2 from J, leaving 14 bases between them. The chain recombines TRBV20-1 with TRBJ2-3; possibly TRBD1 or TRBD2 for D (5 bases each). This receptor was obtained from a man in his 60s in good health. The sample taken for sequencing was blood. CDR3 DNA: TGCAGTGCTAGAAGTTCCAGGGACCCCACAGATACGCAGTATTTT. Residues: CSARSSRDPTDTQYF.